The present T cell receptor beta chain was sequenced within a study of T-cell reconstitution after alpha-beta-depleted transplantation in children. For this clonotype: Its antigen is undetermined.

The CDR3 runs to 13 residues. V was shortened by 4 bases and J by 3 bases, with 13 bases between the two germline ends. Germline V lookup: CDR1 SQVTM, CDR2 ANQGSEA. Findings and limits, study-wide: There were some patients whose high TCRbeta diversity at day 60 came from surviving recipient T cells and thymic progenitors.

As it was prepared, the TCRbeta library received unique molecular identifiers. A single record per CDR3 protein comes from TCRdb applying MiXCR to the PCR reads. Of 780,000 or so distinct CDR3 sequences detected, less than 20% appear once; the ten largest clones hold approximately 5%. Source: PBMCs, mostly from graft donor cells, taken 360 days after TCRalphabeta/CD19-depleted stem cell transplant. This TCR was sampled from a male patient younger than 18 who had a stem cell transplant for acute lymphoblastic leukemia, so the T cells may come from the graft donor. The chain has TRBV29-1 and TRBJ2-7; perhaps TRBD2 as D (5 bases). Here the CDR3 reads CSVVASLLYEQYF. The CDR3 DNA sequence: TGCAGCGTTGTAGCGTCTCTCCTCTACGAGCAGTACTTC.